Reported below is one TCR beta chain. From germline, CDR1 is MNHNY and CDR2 SVGAGI (reference sequence). The CDR3 loop spans 16 amino acids. Unmatched junction bases numbered 9, after V lost 6 bases and J lost 0 bases. The data are from a study of blood T cell repertoires in COVID-19. Assay: immunoSEQ multiplex PCR; the TCRdb copy retains only in-frame clones and omits some. The table records about 300,000 clones, approximately 86% of them present only once. The sample comprised peripheral blood. This clonotype originated in a man aged 65 to 85 with acute or convalescent COVID-19. The chain is built from TRBV6-6 and TRBJ1-1, with TRBD1 matching 8 bases. The CDR3 DNA reads TGTGCCAGCAGCCATGGGGGGACAGGCTTGAACACTGAAGCTTTCTTT. Protein sequence: CASSHGGTGLNTEAFF.